The 32 T cell receptor beta chains below were found in one sample sequenced in a study of cytomegalovirus exposure and HLA in healthy donors. Both 60 Vbeta primers and 13 Jbeta primers went into the PCR. The assay was immunoSEQ multiplex PCR, and TCRdb's table has in-frame clones only and misses some. The sample lists about 160,000 clones, 80% seen once, with roughly 9.7% in the top ten. The sample taken for sequencing was PBMCs. The source is a man between 18 and 35 years old in good health and CMV-seropositive.

V gene TRBV27 combines with J gene TRBJ2-1; a weak D match, TRBD2 (5 bases). CDR1 and CDR2 (germline): MNHEY, SMNVEV (reference sequence). Deletions cut 6 bases from V and 0 bases from J, with 9 bases between. CDR3 length equals 14 residues. CDR3 bases: TGTGCCAGCAGGACGGGGAGCTCCTACAATGAGCAGTTCTTC. The encoded protein is CASRTGSSYNEQFF.

In this sample, this clone turned up once. Here the CDR3 DNA reads TGTGCTAGTGGTTTGGTATGGGACAGGGAGTTCTTC. Amino acids: CASGLVWDREFF. This chain joins TRBV12-5 and TRBJ2-1; 9 positions match TRBD1. Germline lookup yields CDR1 LGHNT and CDR2 FRNRAP. This CDR3 spans 12 amino acids. With V trimmed by 0 bases and J by 14 bases, 2 bases remained unmatched.

The chain links TRBV5-6 to TRBJ1-5, with D hard to call. This CDR3 has 16 residues. Trimming stripped 4 bases from V and 1 base from J, with 15 bases between. The germline V gene encodes CDR1 SGHDT and CDR2 YYEEEE. CDR3 sequence: CASSPGRGESNQPQHF. As DNA, the CDR3 is TGTGCCAGCAGCCCTGGGCGGGGTGAGAGCAATCAGCCCCAGCATTTT.

The chain combines TRBV5-4 with TRBJ1-4, with TRBD1 as a possible D gene (6 bases). This CDR3 has 15 residues. Germline CDR1 SGHNT, CDR2 YYREEE (reference sequence). V lost 2 bases, J lost 4 bases, and 12 bases lay in between. CDR3 region: CASSLHGQSNEKLFF. CDR3 coding DNA: TGTGCCAGCAGCTTACATGGACAGAGTAATGAAAAACTGTTTTTT.

This clone was observed a single time. The chain employs TRBV28 and TRBJ1-1; 12 positions match TRBD1. Looked up from germline, CDR1 is MDHEN and CDR2 is SYDVKM. The junction had 18 bases not matched to a gene; V was cut back by 8 bases and J by 5 bases. This CDR3 contains 18 residues. Written as DNA, the CDR3 is TGTGCCAGCTCCGTATCGCCGGGACAGGGGGCGCGAAGGACTGAAGCTTTCTTT. Its protein product is CASSVSPGQGARRTEAFF.

The genes are TRBV7-4 and TRBJ2-5; TRBD1 matches 7 bases. Germline V gives CDR1 SGHVT, CDR2 SQSDAQ. Trimming removed 1 base from V and 3 bases from J; junction bases left unmatched: 2. CDR3 length equals 14 residues. Written as DNA, the CDR3 is TGTGCCAGCAGCTTAGGAGACAGGGAAGAGACCCAGTACTTC. Protein sequence: CASSLGDREETQYF.

This chain uses TRBV2 with TRBJ2-4; D may be TRBD2 (5 bases). The CDR3 contains 17 residues. V lost 1 base to trimming and J lost 0 bases, with 13 bases between them. The germline gives CDR1 SNHLY, CDR2 FYNNEI. CDR3 in DNA: TGTGCCAGCAGTGAAGTACCGGGATCCTTAGCCAAAAACATTCAGTACTTC. Translation gives CASSEVPGSLAKNIQYF.

The chain is built from TRBV5-6 and TRBJ1-3; 7 bases line up with TRBD1. The CDR3 is made up of 15 amino acids. V gave up 4 bases and J gave up 4 bases; unmatched junction bases: 8. Germline values: CDR1 SGHDT, CDR2 YYEEEE. CDR3 DNA: TGTGCCAGCAGCCGCCCGGGACAGTGGGGAAACACCATATATTTT. Amino acid sequence: CASSRPGQWGNTIYF.

This clone has a single count. This sample also contains other DNA sequences that code for the same CDR3. The chain recombines TRBV29-1 with TRBJ1-1; D possibly corresponds to TRBD1 (6 bases). The V gene lost 4 bases and the J gene lost 4 bases, with 7 bases spanning the gap. The CDR3 spans 11 residues. Germline V CDR1 and CDR2: SQVTM, ANQGSEA. The CDR3 region is CSVVRGTEAFF. The CDR3 nucleotides read TGCAGCGTTGTCAGGGGCACTGAAGCTTTCTTT.

The V gene is TRBV7-9, the J gene TRBJ1-2, with unresolved D. V was pared by 10 bases and J by 4 bases, with 16 bases between. CDR3 size: 13 residues. Germline V gene data show CDR1 as SEHNR and CDR2 as FQNEAQ (reference sequence). CDR3 in DNA: TGTGCCATCTTGGGGAGGGAGGGCTATGGCTACACCTTC. Translated, it gives CAILGREGYGYTF.

This clone has only a few counts. The rearrangement links TRBV6-1 to TRBJ2-7; possibly TRBD2 for D (5 bases). This CDR3 is 13 amino acids long. Trimming cost V 8 bases and J 3 bases, with 14 bases left between them. The germline V gene has CDR1 MNHNS and CDR2 SASEGT. The CDR3 region is CASLEEYSYEQYF. As DNA, the CDR3 is TGTGCCAGCCTGGAGGAATACAGCTACGAGCAGTACTTC.

This chain joins TRBV6-6 and TRBJ1-1; no definite D call. The V end was cut by 7 bases, the J end by 7 bases, with 16 bases between. The CDR3 is 13 residues long. The germline V gene has CDR1 MNHNY and CDR2 SVGAGI (reference sequence). For the CDR3, the DNA is TGTGCCAGCATCCAAAATTACCGGGTTGAAGCTTTCTTT. This encodes CASIQNYRVEAFF.

This rearrangement joins TRBV4-3 to TRBJ2-7; 15 bases match TRBD2. Germline values: CDR1 LGHNA, CDR2 YSLEER. The V and J ends lost 0 bases and 6 bases, in that order; junction bases with no gene match: 15. This CDR3 is built from 20 residues. The CDR3, as DNA: TGCGCCAGCAGCCAAGAAGCGGGACTAGCGGGAGGTTCCGATTCGTTCGAGCAGTACTTC. Protein: CASSQEAGLAGGSDSFEQYF.

This clone was counted between two and nine times. The chain couples TRBV21-1 to TRBJ2-7; the listed D gene, TRBD1, was not tested against the DNA. TRBV21-1 is an annotated pseudogene. This CDR3 is 11 amino acids long. CDR3 in amino acids: CASPQNYEQYF. The DNA for the CDR3 is TGTGCCAGCCCGCAGAACTACGAGCAGTACTTC.

This clone was seen once. This chain uses TRBV28 with TRBJ2-7, with 8 bases lining up with TRBD2. The V segment lost 7 bases and the J segment 2 bases; nucleotides outside the gene matches: 10. This CDR3 region has 15 residues. CDR1 MDHEN and CDR2 SYDVKM come from the germline V gene. The CDR3 is CASTASSGLPYEQYF. The CDR3 DNA follows: TGTGCCAGCACGGCTTCTAGCGGGCTCCCCTACGAGCAGTACTTC.

The V call is TRBV27, the J call TRBJ2-1, with unresolved D. The ends were cut back, 5 bases at V and 7 bases at J, with 15 bases in the middle. CDR1 MNHEY and CDR2 SMNVEV come from the germline V gene (reference sequence). The CDR3 extends over 14 amino acids. CDR3 DNA sequence: TGTGCCAGCAGTCCCCCACCGCCTAAGAATGAGCAGTTCTTC. It encodes CASSPPPPKNEQFF.

This clone was observed a handful of times. The rearrangement links TRBV9 to TRBJ2-7, with D possibly TRBD1 on 5 matching bases. Germline CDR1 SGDLS, CDR2 YYNGEE. V lost 3 bases, J lost 4 bases, and 11 bases lay in between. The CDR3 spans 13 residues. CDR3 loop: CASSGHTGYEQYF. In DNA, the CDR3 is TGTGCCAGCAGCGGACATACAGGATACGAGCAGTACTTC. The full variable domain, its missing parts supplied by reference TRBV9 and TRBJ2-7, is DSGVTQTPKHLITATGQRVTLRCSPRSGDLSVYWYQQSLDQGLQFLIQYYNGEERAKGNILERFSAQQFPDLHSELNLSSLELGDSALYFCASSGHTGYEQYFGPGTRLTVT.

The chain links TRBV4-2 to TRBJ2-3; D possibly corresponds to TRBD2 (7 bases). Germline V CDR1 and CDR2: LGHNA, YNFKEQ. V was trimmed by 1 base and J by 5 bases, leaving 13 bases between them. The CDR3 loop spans 15 amino acids. CDR3 coding DNA: TGTGCCAGCAGCCAAGTTGAAGGGGGGGGAGATACGCAGTATTTT. Its translation: CASSQVEGGGDTQYF.

The J gene is TRBJ2-7, the V gene TRBV7-2; 8 bases agree with TRBD1. J was trimmed by 6 bases and V by 0 bases; bases with no gene match: 7. CDR3 length equals 15 residues. CDR1 is SGHTA and CDR2 is FQGNSA in the germline V gene. CDR3 in DNA: TGTGCCAGCAGCTTAGCGGCAGGGGGCTTTGTCGAGCAGTACTTC. Amino acid sequence: CASSLAAGGFVEQYF.

This rearrangement joins TRBV6-7 to TRBJ1-2; TRBD1 matches at 9 bases. TRBV6-7 is annotated as an ORF whose role is uncertain. This CDR3 contains 15 residues. Losses at the gene ends were 2 bases for V and 5 bases for J; bases not matched to a gene: 6. The CDR3 bases are TGTGCCAGCAGTTACCGGAGACAGGGGGAGTATGGCTACACCTTC. This sequence encodes CASSYRRQGEYGYTF.

V usage is TRBV5-1 and J usage is TRBJ2-7; 7 nucleotides line up with TRBD1. The CDR3 is 14 amino acids. After removal of 3 bases from V and 0 bases from J, the junction contained 3 bases not matched to a gene. Germline CDR1 reads SGHRS; CDR2 reads YFSETQ. This chain's CDR3 is CASSSRDSSYEQYF. As DNA, the CDR3 is TGCGCCAGCAGCTCCCGGGACAGCTCCTACGAGCAGTACTTC.

The gene calls are TRBV7-2 and TRBJ1-2; TRBD1 matches at 7 bases. The germline V gene encodes CDR1 SGHTA and CDR2 FQGNSA. This CDR3 has 14 amino acids. V shed 4 bases, J shed 2 bases, and the junction held 4 bases outside the gene matches. CDR3 region: CASSWGDSNYGYTF. CDR3 nucleotides: TGTGCCAGCAGCTGGGGGGACAGCAACTATGGCTACACCTTC.

The gene calls are TRBV7-9 and TRBJ2-1, with a possible D match to TRBD1 (6 bases). The germline V gene encodes CDR1 SEHNR and CDR2 FQNEAQ (reference sequence). This CDR3 is 15 amino acids long. Trimming shortened V by 1 base and J by 9 bases, and 16 bases separated the two germline ends. CDR3: CASSLGWGPTGEQFF. The CDR3 coding sequence is TGTGCCAGCAGCTTAGGGTGGGGGCCCACCGGTGAGCAGTTCTTC.

The CDR3 sequence: CASSSRQGGISQPQHF. The CDR3 region has the DNA TGTGCCAGCAGCTCTAGGCAGGGAGGGATAAGTCAGCCCCAGCATTTT. The chain uses TRBV28 and TRBJ1-5, with D possibly being TRBD1 (5 bases). This CDR3 has 16 residues. The germline V gene encodes CDR1 MDHEN and CDR2 SYDVKM. V was trimmed by 6 bases and J by 6 bases, leaving 21 bases between them.

CDR3 loop: CASSPRGGVAYEQYF. As DNA, the CDR3 is TGTGCCAGCAGCCCCCGTGGGGGCGTAGCCTACGAGCAGTACTTC. V is TRBV9 and J is TRBJ2-7; a possible D gene is TRBD1 (6 bases). Germline values: CDR1 SGDLS, CDR2 YYNGEE. The CDR3 has 15 amino acids. V gave up 4 bases and J gave up 2 bases, with 16 bases separating them.

The rearrangement joins TRBV6-5 to TRBJ2-7, with 8 bases fitting TRBD1. Germline CDR1 is MNHEY and CDR2 is SVGAGI. V lost 4 bases to trimming and J lost 2 bases; unmatched junction nucleotides: 10. The CDR3 is 16 residues long. The CDR3 reads CASSSGQGVSPYEQYF. The CDR3 DNA reads as TGTGCCAGCAGTTCCGGACAGGGAGTGTCCCCCTACGAGCAGTACTTC.

The V call is TRBV10-1, the J call TRBJ2-2, with 8 bases lining up with TRBD1. The germline gives CDR1 WNHNN, CDR2 SYGVQD (reference sequence). The V and J ends lost 10 bases and 0 bases, in that order; junction bases with no gene match: 4. The CDR3 is made up of 14 amino acids. DNA for the CDR3: TGCGCCACCTCGGACAGGGCGAACACCGGGGAGCTGTTTTTT. Translating it yields CATSDRANTGELFF.

The rearrangement links TRBV5-1 to TRBJ2-6; D might be TRBD2 (7 bases). The V end lost 1 base, the J end lost 2 bases, and 10 bases lay between the germline ends. The CDR3 is made up of 16 amino acids. Germline-derived CDR1 and CDR2 are SGHRS and YFSETQ. CDR3 coding DNA: TGCGCCAGCAGCTTGTCGGGGGGCACTGGGGCCAACGTCCTGACTTTC. Translating gives CASSLSGGTGANVLTF.

The chain joins TRBV6-1 to TRBJ2-7; D possibly corresponds to TRBD2 (5 bases). The germline CDR1 and CDR2 sequences are MNHNS and SASEGT. Trimming shortened V by 0 bases and J by 5 bases, and 14 bases separated the two germline ends. CDR3 length: 15 amino acids. CDR3 region: CASSEARGLSDEQYF. The CDR3 DNA reads TGTGCCAGCAGTGAAGCACGAGGACTCTCGGACGAGCAGTACTTC.

This clone occurred a few times. The chain links TRBV7-8 to TRBJ1-1, with a tentative D call TRBD1 (5 bases). Germline CDR1 SGHVS, CDR2 FQNEAQ. The CDR3 covers 14 residues. V dropped 5 bases and J dropped 3 bases, with 13 bases sitting between them. For the CDR3, the DNA is TGTGCCAGCAGCCCCGACAGCCTGTACACTGAAGCTTTCTTT. Translation gives CASSPDSLYTEAFF. Full variable domain (missing parts from reference TRBV7-8 and TRBJ1-1): GAGVSQSPRYKVAKRGQDVALRCDPISGHVSLFWYQQALGQGPEFLTYFQNEAQLDKSGLPSDRFFAERPEGSVSTLKIQRTQQEDSAVYLCASSPDSLYTEAFFGQGTRLTVV.

The genes are TRBV27 and TRBJ2-1; 9 nucleotides agree with TRBD1. This CDR3 comprises 14 residues. Losses at the gene ends were 5 bases for V and 4 bases for J; bases not matched to a gene: 3. The germline CDR1 and CDR2 sequences are MNHEY and SMNVEV (reference sequence). The CDR3 DNA reads as TGTGCCAGCAGTCCCGGGACAGGGTACAATGAGCAGTTCTTC. As protein: CASSPGTGYNEQFF.

CDR3 sequence: CASSGTGAIAYEQYF. CDR3 sequence (DNA): TGTGCCAGCAGTGGGACAGGGGCCATTGCCTACGAGCAGTACTTC. The rearrangement uses TRBV6-4 and TRBJ2-5; 9 bases agree with TRBD1. Near its end, the DNA agrees better with TRBJ2-7, so the J call may be wrong. The CDR3 spans 15 residues. The germline CDR1 and CDR2 sequences are MRHNA and SNTAGT.